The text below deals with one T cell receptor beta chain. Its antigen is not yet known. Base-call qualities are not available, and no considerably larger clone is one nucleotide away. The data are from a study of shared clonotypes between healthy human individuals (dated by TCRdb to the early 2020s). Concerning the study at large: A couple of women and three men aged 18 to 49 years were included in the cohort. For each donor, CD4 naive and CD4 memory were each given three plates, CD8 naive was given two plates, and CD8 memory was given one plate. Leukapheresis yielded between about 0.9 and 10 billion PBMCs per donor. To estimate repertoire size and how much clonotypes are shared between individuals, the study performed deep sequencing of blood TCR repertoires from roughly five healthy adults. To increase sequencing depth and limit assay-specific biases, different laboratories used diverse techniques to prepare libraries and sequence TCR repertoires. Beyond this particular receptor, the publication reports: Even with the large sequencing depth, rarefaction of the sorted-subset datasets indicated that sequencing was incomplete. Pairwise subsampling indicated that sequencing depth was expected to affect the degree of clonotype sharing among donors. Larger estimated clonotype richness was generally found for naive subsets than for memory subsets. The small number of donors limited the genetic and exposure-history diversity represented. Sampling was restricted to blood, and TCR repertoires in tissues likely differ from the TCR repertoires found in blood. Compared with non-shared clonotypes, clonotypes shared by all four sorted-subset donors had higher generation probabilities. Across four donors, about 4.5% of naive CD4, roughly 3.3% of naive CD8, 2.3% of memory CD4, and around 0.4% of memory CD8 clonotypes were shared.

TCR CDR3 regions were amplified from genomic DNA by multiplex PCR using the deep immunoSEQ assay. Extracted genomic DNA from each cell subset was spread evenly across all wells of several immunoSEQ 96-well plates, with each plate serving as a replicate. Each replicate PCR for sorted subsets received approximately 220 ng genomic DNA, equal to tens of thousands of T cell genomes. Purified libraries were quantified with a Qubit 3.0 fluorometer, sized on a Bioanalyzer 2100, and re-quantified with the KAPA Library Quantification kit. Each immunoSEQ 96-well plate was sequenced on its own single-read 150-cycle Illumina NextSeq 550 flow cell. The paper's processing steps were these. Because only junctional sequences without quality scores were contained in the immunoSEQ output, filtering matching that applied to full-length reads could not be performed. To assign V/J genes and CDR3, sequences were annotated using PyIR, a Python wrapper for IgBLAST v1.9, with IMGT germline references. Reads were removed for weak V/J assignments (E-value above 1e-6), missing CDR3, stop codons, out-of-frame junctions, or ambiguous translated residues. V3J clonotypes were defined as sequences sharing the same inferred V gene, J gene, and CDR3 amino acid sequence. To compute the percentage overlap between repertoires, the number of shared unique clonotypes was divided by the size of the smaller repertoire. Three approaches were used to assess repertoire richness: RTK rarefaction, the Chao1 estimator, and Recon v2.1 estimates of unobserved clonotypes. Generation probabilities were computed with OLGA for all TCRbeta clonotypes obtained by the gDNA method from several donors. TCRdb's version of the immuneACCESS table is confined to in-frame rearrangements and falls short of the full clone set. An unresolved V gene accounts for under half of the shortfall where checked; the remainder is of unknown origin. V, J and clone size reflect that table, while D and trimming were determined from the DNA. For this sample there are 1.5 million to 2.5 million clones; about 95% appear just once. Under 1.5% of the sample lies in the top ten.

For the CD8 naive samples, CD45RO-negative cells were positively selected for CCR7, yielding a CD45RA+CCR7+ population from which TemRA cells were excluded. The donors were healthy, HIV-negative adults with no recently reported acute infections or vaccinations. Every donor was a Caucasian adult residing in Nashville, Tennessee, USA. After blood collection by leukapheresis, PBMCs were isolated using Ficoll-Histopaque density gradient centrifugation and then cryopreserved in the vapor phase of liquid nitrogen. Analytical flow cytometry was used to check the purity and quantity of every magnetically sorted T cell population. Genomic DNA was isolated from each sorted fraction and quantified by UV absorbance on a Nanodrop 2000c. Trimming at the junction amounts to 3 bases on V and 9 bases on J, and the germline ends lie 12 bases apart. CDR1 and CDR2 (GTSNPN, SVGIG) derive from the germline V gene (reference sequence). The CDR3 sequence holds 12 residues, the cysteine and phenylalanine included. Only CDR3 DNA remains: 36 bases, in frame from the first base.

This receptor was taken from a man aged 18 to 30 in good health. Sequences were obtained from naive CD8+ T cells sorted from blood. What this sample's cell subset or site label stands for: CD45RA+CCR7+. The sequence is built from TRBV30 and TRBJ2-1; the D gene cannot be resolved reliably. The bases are TGTGCCTGGAGCCCATCATTTGTTGAGCAGTTCTTC. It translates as CAWSPSFVEQFF.